The 7 T cell receptor beta chains below were found in one sample sequenced in a study of human T cells and chemical hapten exposure. A single record per CDR3 protein comes from TCRdb applying MiXCR to the RACE reads. This sample has about 100,000 distinct CDR3 sequences, with about 10% found just once. As to time point: patch test 1, 2 weeks after DPC sensitization. Treatment defined: therapeutic diphenylcyclopropenone sensitization with weekly scalp DPC. Sequenced here: whole blood, sampled in connection with sensitization to the hapten diphenylcyclopropenone (DPC). All receptors come from a man in his forties or fifties with alopecia areata. Some clones in this sample may be carry-over from other donors' samples.

The V gene is TRBV7-9, the J gene TRBJ1-2; D perhaps matches TRBD1 (5 bases). Germline CDR1 is SEHNR and CDR2 is FQNEAQ (reference sequence). This CDR3 is built from 15 residues. The germline V and J ends were trimmed by 0 bases and 6 bases, with 14 bases remaining between them. The CDR3 sequence: CASSLATGRRNGYTF. The DNA of the CDR3 is TGTGCCAGCAGCTTAGCTACGGGGCGCAGGAATGGCTACACCTTC.

This clonotype was counted at least ten times. The V gene is TRBV7-9, the J gene TRBJ2-3; 10 bases agree with TRBD2. The V and J ends lost 8 bases and 5 bases, in that order; junction bases with no gene match: 10. Germline V gene data show CDR1 as SEHNR and CDR2 as FQNEAQ (reference sequence). The CDR3 length is 15 residues. The CDR3 loop is CASCRYLAGEDTQYF. CDR3 sequence (DNA): TGTGCCAGCTGCCGGTATCTAGCGGGGGAAGATACGCAGTATTTT.

This clonotype was seen a handful of times. V usage is TRBV12-3 or TRBV12-4 and J usage is TRBJ1-4, with D unresolved. The ends were cut back, 2 bases at V and 7 bases at J, with 17 bases in the middle. CDR3 size: 16 residues. CDR3 coding DNA: TGTGCCAGCAGTTTACTGCCAGACATAGTATCTGAAAAACTGTTTTTT. Encoded protein: CASSLLPDIVSEKLFF.

This clonotype came up a few times. J is TRBJ2-7 and V is TRBV7-9; D is undetermined. The CDR3 extends over 11 amino acids. The V gene lost 6 bases and the J gene lost 2 bases, with 5 bases spanning the gap. Germline V gene sequence: CDR1 SEHNR, CDR2 FQNEAQ (reference sequence). CDR3 bases: TGTGCCAGCAGTGCTACCTACGAGCAGTACTTC. It encodes CASSATYEQYF.

The sample holds a few counts of this clonotype. This chain uses TRBV5-1 with TRBJ2-3; D remains ambiguous. CDR1 SGHRS and CDR2 YFSETQ come from the germline V gene. Trimming shortened V by 4 bases and J by 1 base, and 10 bases separated the two germline ends. The CDR3 consists of 14 residues. CDR3 in amino acids: CASSPPVGTDTQYF. The CDR3 region has the DNA TGCGCCAGCAGCCCGCCTGTAGGCACAGATACGCAGTATTTT.

This clonotype was counted between two and nine times. This chain joins TRBV25-1 and TRBJ2-7, with TRBD2 matching 9 bases. The CDR3 extends over 15 amino acids. With V trimmed by 0 bases and J by 2 bases, 2 bases remained unmatched. Germline CDR1 and CDR2: MGHDK and SYGVNS. CDR3 DNA sequence: TGTGCCAGCAGTGAATATTCTAGCGGGACCTACGAGCAGTACTTC. Translated: CASSEYSSGTYEQYF.

This clonotype was detected only a few times. The chain links TRBV24-1 to TRBJ2-7; 11 nucleotides line up with TRBD2. Germline lookup yields CDR1 KGHDR and CDR2 SFDVKD. The CDR3 length is 18 residues. The ends lost 9 bases at V and 1 base at J; junction bases unmatched: 16. CDR3 in amino acids: CATPGGQLTSGNSYEQYV. The CDR3 DNA is TGTGCCACCCCAGGGGGACAGCTGACTAGCGGGAATTCCTACGAGCAGTACGTC.